These 19 T cell receptor beta chains came from one sample sequenced in a study of beta chain features in type 1 diabetes. For these TCRs, the target antigens are not known. TCRB transcripts that were expressed got sequenced, as all of the isolated RNA had been reverse transcribed. TCRdb keeps only in-frame clones here, not all; method: immunoSEQ multiplex PCR. The repertoire consists of 300,000 to 350,000 clones, with approximately 13% occurring once and the leading ten covering about 0.016%. Findings of the study overall: A moderate, significant TCRB CDR3 shortening appeared in type 1 diabetes across four CD4+ subsets.

The material sequenced was naive CD4+ T cells from blood. The source is a young woman with type 1 diabetes.

The chain joins TRBV2 to TRBJ1-2; no firm D call. Trimming removed 4 bases at V and 8 bases at J, with 5 bases between. CDR1 and CDR2 (germline): SNHLY, FYNNEI. The CDR3 runs to 10 residues. The CDR3 bases are TGTGCCAGCAGTGCCCAGGGCTACACCTTC. Translating gives CASSAQGYTF.

CDR3 amino acids: CASSPGTSGPQRQFF. CDR3 DNA: TGCGCCAGCAGCCCAGGGACTAGCGGGCCCCAGAGGCAGTTCTTC. This sequence joins TRBV5-1 and TRBJ2-1; 12 bases fit TRBD2. The germline gives CDR1 SGHRS, CDR2 YFSETQ. Losses at the gene ends were 4 bases for V and 12 bases for J; bases not matched to a gene: 11. CDR3 size: 15 residues.

This clone was seen more than once but under ten times. This chain connects TRBV2 to TRBJ2-5; 12 positions agree with TRBD2. V lost 5 bases, J lost 5 bases, and 6 bases stayed unmatched. The CDR3 runs to 15 residues. CDR1 and CDR2 (germline): SNHLY, FYNNEI. CDR3 sequence reads: CASSQTSGSPETQYF. CDR3 DNA sequence: TGTGCCAGCAGTCAGACTAGCGGGAGTCCGGAGACCCAGTACTTC.

The chain recombines TRBV6-6 with TRBJ2-7, with D perhaps TRBD2 (6 bases). The CDR3 sequence is 13 residues long. The V gene lost 5 bases and the J gene lost 4 bases, with 12 bases spanning the gap. CDR1 is MNHNY and CDR2 is SVGAGI in the germline V gene (reference sequence). As DNA, the CDR3 is TGTGCCAGCAGTGGGCGGGACCGATACGAGCAGTACGTC. Protein sequence: CASSGRDRYEQYV.

This chain uses TRBV11-2 with TRBJ2-7; D is unresolved. The germline gives CDR1 SGHAT, CDR2 FQNNGV. Trimming cost V 3 bases and J 0 bases, with 6 bases left between them. The CDR3 length is 13 residues. The CDR3 DNA reads as TGTGCCAGCAGCTTCCCCGACTCCTACGAGCAGTACGTC. It translates to CASSFPDSYEQYV.

This clone came up a few times. The chain joins TRBV19 to TRBJ2-1; 10 positions agree with TRBD2. From germline, CDR1 is LNHDA and CDR2 SQIVND (reference sequence). Trimming took 5 bases from V and 8 from J; bases not matched to a gene: 12. This CDR3 region has 16 residues. The DNA for the CDR3 is TGTGCCAGTAGTCCACCTCTGGCTAGCGGGAGCTATGAGCAGTTCTTC. It translates to CASSPPLASGSYEQFF.

This clone was detected a few times. The chain carries TRBV4-2 and TRBJ1-1; possibly TRBD1 for D (5 bases). The CDR3 extends over 14 amino acids. Germline V CDR1 and CDR2: LGHNA, YNFKEQ. V lost 4 bases, J lost 2 bases, and 11 bases lay in between. In DNA form, the CDR3 reads TGTGCCAGCAGCCCCCGGAGGGGAAACACTGAAGCTTTCTTT. Its translation is CASSPRRGNTEAFF.

This chain uses TRBV7-9 with TRBJ2-1, with 7 bases aligning to TRBD1. The CDR3 is 15 residues long. The germline V gene has CDR1 SEHNR and CDR2 FQNEAQ (reference sequence). V shed 6 bases and J 8 bases; nucleotides not matched to a gene: 13. The CDR3: CASSSQGTLQDEQFF. Written as DNA, the CDR3 is TGTGCCAGCAGTTCACAGGGGACACTACAGGATGAGCAGTTCTTC.

As concerns this clone: The sample has other DNA sequences that encode this CDR3 too. The rearrangement joins TRBV5-1 to TRBJ2-3; D perhaps matches TRBD1 (6 bases). Germline CDR1 SGHRS, CDR2 YFSETQ. Trimming left V 4 bases short and J 0 bases short, with 12 bases between. The CDR3 loop spans 15 amino acids. The CDR3 loop is CASSPGQPSTDTQYF. The CDR3 bases are TGCGCCAGCAGCCCCGGACAGCCCAGCACAGATACGCAGTATTTT.

V is TRBV7-3 and J is TRBJ2-1, with TRBD1 as a possible D gene (7 bases). The CDR3 sequence is 16 residues long. Trimming cost V 1 base and J 2 bases, with 12 bases left between them. Per germline, CDR1 SGHTA and CDR2 FQGTGA. CDR3 DNA sequence: TGTGCCAGCAGCTTAATGCAGGGGGGCCCCTACAATGAGCAGTTCTTC. Translation gives CASSLMQGGPYNEQFF. The entire variable domain, with the rest obtained from reference TRBV7-3 and TRBJ2-1, is as follows: GAGVSQTPSNKVTEKGKYVELRCDPISGHTALYWYRQSLGQGPEFLIYFQGTGAADDSGLPNDRFFAVRPEGSVSTLKIQRTERGDSAVYLCASSLMQGGPYNEQFFGPGTRLTVL.

The gene calls are TRBV14 and TRBJ2-1; a possible D gene is TRBD2 (5 bases). The CDR3 consists of 13 residues. Looked up from germline, CDR1 is SGHDN and CDR2 is FVKESK. V was pared by 5 bases and J by 7 bases, with 12 bases between. CDR3 amino acids: CASSDGLANEQFF. DNA for the CDR3: TGTGCCAGCAGCGACGGACTCGCTAATGAGCAGTTCTTC.

This clone was seen more than once but under ten times. Other DNA sequences of this sample code for an identical CDR3. This chain joins TRBV7-9 and TRBJ2-3, with 11 bases aligning to TRBD1. CDR3 length: 14 residues. Germline trimming cut 5 bases from V and 3 bases from J; bases unmatched to any gene: 1. Germline loops: CDR1 SEHNR, CDR2 FQNEAQ (reference sequence). CDR3 bases: TGTGCCAGCAGCCGGGACAGGGGGACAGATACGCAGTATTTT. It specifies CASSRDRGTDTQYF. Full variable domain (remainder filled in from reference TRBV7-9 and TRBJ2-3): DTGVSQNPRHKITKRGQNVTFRCDPISEHNRLYWYRQTLGQGPEFLTYFQNEAQLEKSRLLSDRFSAERPKGSFSTLEIQRTEQGDSAMYLCASSRDRGTDTQYFGPGTRLTVL.

This rearrangement joins TRBV7-9 to TRBJ2-1; 8 bases fit TRBD2. The V segment lost 1 base and the J segment 2 bases; nucleotides outside the gene matches: 4. Germline CDR1 is SEHNR and CDR2 is FQNEAQ (reference sequence). The CDR3 is made up of 16 amino acids. CDR3 loop: CASSLGAGAPYNEQFF. DNA for the CDR3: TGTGCCAGCAGCTTAGGAGCGGGAGCGCCCTACAATGAGCAGTTCTTC.

The rearrangement joins TRBV5-1 to TRBJ2-1; D is ambiguous. This CDR3 has 15 amino acids. V was shortened by 0 bases and J by 0 bases, with 7 bases between the two germline ends. The germline V gene has CDR1 SGHRS and CDR2 YFSETQ. The CDR3 bases are TGCGCCAGCAGCTTGGCCTTGAGCTCCTACAATGAGCAGTTCTTC. Translating gives CASSLALSSYNEQFF.

The chain combines TRBV4-1 with TRBJ2-1; 7 bases line up with TRBD2. Looked up from germline, CDR1 is MGHRA and CDR2 is YSYEKL. CDR3 length: 15 amino acids. Trimming removed 0 bases from V and 3 bases from J; junction bases left unmatched: 2. CDR3 region: CASSQDASGYNEQFF. The CDR3 coding sequence is TGCGCCAGCAGCCAAGATGCTAGCGGCTACAATGAGCAGTTCTTC.

This clone was observed a few times. The chain employs TRBV5-4 and TRBJ2-1; TRBD2 might be the D (5 bases). There are 15 residues in the CDR3. Germline V gives CDR1 SGHNT, CDR2 YYREEE (reference sequence). Trimming removed 2 bases from V and 4 bases from J, with 13 bases in between. The CDR3 bases are TGTGCCAGCAGCTTAGGGAGAAACACATACAATGAGCAGTTCTTC. This sequence encodes CASSLGRNTYNEQFF.

This clone was found a few times. V and J are TRBV4-2 and TRBJ2-1; D may be TRBD2 (5 bases). Germline V gene data show CDR1 as LGHNA and CDR2 as YNFKEQ. Between the trimmed V and J ends, which lost 3 bases and 2 bases, there was a span of 8 bases. The CDR3 is 14 amino acids. CDR3 sequence reads: CASSHGLTYNEQFF. As DNA, the CDR3 is TGTGCCAGCAGCCACGGACTGACCTACAATGAGCAGTTCTTC.

Only a few counts were recorded for this clone. This chain uses TRBV9 with TRBJ2-1; D is ambiguous. Trimming took off 4 bases at V and 0 bases at J, with 11 bases between the two ends. The CDR3 length is 15 residues. Germline assignment: CDR1 SGDLS and CDR2 YYNGEE. CDR3 residues: CASSPRLDSYNEQFF. DNA of the CDR3: TGTGCCAGCAGCCCCAGACTCGACTCCTACAATGAGCAGTTCTTC.

The rearrangement joins TRBV11-2 to TRBJ2-5, with TRBD2 matching over 7 bases. The germline CDR1 and CDR2 sequences are SGHAT and FQNNGV. This CDR3 is 13 amino acids long. V gave up 5 bases and J gave up 5 bases; unmatched junction bases: 5. As DNA, the CDR3 is TGTGCCAGCAGCCAGGGAGGGCCGGAGACCCAGTACTTC. The encoded protein is CASSQGGPETQYF.